The TCR beta chain under discussion was sequenced for a study of PD-L1 blockade in urothelial cancer. Some clones are missing from TCRdb's copy, which holds only in-frame ones; the method was immunoSEQ multiplex PCR. The sample records more than 45,000 clones, approximately 75% being singletons. Germline CDR1 is SEHNR and CDR2 is FQNEAQ (reference sequence). This CDR3 comprises 17 residues. V trimming: 5 bases; J trimming: 6 bases; junction bases outside the gene matches: 16. The sequences come from PBMCs, collected around atezolizumab (anti-PD-L1) treatment. This TCR was sampled from a man between 65 and 85 years old with urothelial cancer. This chain connects TRBV7-9 to TRBJ1-5, with 7 bases aligning to TRBD1. DNA of the CDR3: TGTGCCAGCAGCCACCCGAGGACAGGAGTGGCCGGTCAGCCCCAGCATTTT. It codes for CASSHPRTGVAGQPQHF.